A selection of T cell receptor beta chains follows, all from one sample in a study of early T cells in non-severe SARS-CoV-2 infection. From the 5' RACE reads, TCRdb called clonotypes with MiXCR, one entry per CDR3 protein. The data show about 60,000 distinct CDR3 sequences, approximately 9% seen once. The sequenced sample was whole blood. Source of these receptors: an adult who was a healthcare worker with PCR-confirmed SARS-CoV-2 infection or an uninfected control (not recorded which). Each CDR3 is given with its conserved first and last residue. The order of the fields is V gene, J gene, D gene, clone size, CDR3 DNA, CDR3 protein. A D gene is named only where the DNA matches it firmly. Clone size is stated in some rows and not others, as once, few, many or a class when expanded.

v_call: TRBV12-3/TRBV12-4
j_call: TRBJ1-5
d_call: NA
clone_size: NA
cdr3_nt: TGTGCCAGCAGTCCGTCACGTAGCAATCAGCCCCAGCATTTT
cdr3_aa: CASSPSRSNQPQHF

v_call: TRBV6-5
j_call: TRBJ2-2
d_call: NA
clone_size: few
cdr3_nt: TGTGCCAGCAGACAGGGGAACACCGGGGAGCTGTTTTTT
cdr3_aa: CASRQGNTGELFF

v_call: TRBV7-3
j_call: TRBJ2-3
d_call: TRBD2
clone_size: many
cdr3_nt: TGTGCCAGCAGCTTAAGAGGTCCGGGACTAGCCGGCGATACGCAGTATTTT
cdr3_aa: CASSLRGPGLAGDTQYF

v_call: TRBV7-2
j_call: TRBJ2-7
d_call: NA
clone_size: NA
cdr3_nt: TGTGCCAGCACCTCGCCTAGGAGTGCCTACGAGCAGTACTTC
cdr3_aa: CASTSPRSAYEQYF

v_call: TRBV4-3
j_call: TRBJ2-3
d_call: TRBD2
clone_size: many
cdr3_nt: TGCGCCAGCAGCCAAGGCTTAGCGGGAGGGCGCACAGATACGCAGTATTTT
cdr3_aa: CASSQGLAGGRTDTQYF

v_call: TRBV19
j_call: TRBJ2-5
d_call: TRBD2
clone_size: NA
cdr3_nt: TGTGCCAGTAGTGCGGGACGACTAGCGGGAGGGAGGGAGACCCAGTACTTC
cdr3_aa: CASSAGRLAGGRETQYF

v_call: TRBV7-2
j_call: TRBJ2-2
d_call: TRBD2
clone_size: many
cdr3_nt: TGTGCCAGCACGACTAGCAGGAACACCGGGGAGCTGTTTTTT
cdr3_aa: CASTTSRNTGELFF

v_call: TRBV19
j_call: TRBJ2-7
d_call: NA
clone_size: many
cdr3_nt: TGTGCCAGTAGTATAGCGGGGCTAAGTAGCTCCTACGAGCAGTACTTC
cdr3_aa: CASSIAGLSSSYEQYF

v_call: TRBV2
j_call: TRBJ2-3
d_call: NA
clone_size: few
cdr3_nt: TGTGCCAGCAGTGAAGCGGCCTCGAGGGGTAATCGAGGCACAGATACGCAGTATTTT
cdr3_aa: CASSEAASRGNRGTDTQYF

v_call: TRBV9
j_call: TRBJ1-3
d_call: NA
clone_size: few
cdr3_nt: TGTGCCAGCAGCGTTGCGACGGCCCTCTCTGGAAACACCATATATTTT
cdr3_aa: CASSVATALSGNTIYF

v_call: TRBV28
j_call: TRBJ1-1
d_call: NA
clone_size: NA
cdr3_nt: TGTGCCAGCAGTTTATTCCCCACTGAAGCTTTCTTT
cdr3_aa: CASSLFPTEAFF

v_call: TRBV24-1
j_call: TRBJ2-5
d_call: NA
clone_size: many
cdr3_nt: TGTGCCACCAGTGCCCAAGAGACCCAGTACTTC
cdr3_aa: CATSAQETQYF

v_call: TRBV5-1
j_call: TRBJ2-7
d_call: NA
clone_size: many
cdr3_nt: TGCGCCAGCAGCTTGGGGGCCTTGGTGAACGAGCAGTACTTC
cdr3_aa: CASSLGALVNEQYF

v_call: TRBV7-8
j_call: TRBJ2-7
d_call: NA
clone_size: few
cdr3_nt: TGTGCCAGCAGAGTCAGGGACGAGAACTACGAGCAGTACTTC
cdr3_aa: CASRVRDENYEQYF

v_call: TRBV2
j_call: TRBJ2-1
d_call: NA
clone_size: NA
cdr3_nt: TGTGCCAGCAGTTCAAGAGGGGGGACAGTGATCTACAATGAGCAGTTCTTC
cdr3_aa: CASSSRGGTVIYNEQFF

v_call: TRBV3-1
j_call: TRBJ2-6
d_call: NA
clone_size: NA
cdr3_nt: TGTGCCAGCAGCCCCCAGGGGGCGGGAGGGGCCAACGTCCTGATTTTC
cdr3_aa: CASSPQGAGGANVLIF

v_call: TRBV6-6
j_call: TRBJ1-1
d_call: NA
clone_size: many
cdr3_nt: TGTGCCAGCAGTTACGGTCAGGGGATAGGGAACACTGAAGCTTTCTTT
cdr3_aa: CASSYGQGIGNTEAFF

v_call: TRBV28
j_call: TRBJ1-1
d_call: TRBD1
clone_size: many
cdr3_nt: TGTGCCAGCAGTAGGGACAGGGGAGAAGCTTTCTTT
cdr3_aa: CASSRDRGEAFF

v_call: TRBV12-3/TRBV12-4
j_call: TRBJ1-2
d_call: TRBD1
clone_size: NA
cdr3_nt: TGTGCCAGCAGTTTGGCAGGGGGCAGTGGCTACACCTTC
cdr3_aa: CASSLAGGSGYTF

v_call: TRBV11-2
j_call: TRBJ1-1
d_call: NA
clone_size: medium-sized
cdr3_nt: TGTGCCAGCAGCTTAGATAGGGTGAGCACTGAAGCTTTCTTT
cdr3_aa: CASSLDRVSTEAFF

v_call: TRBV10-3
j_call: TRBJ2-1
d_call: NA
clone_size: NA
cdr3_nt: TGTGCCATCACCTTGGGACCCGCCTATGAGCAGTTCTTC
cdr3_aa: CAITLGPAYEQFF

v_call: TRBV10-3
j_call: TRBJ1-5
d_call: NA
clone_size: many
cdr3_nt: TGTGCCATCAGTGTGGGGGGAAATCAGCCCCAGCATTTT
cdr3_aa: CAISVGGNQPQHF

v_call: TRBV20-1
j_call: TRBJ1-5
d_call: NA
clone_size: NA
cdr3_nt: TGCAGTGCTAATAGTGATCAGCCCCAGCATTTT
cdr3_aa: CSANSDQPQHF

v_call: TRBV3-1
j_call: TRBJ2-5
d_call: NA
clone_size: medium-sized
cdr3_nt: TGTGCCAGCAGCCACAAAAACCTAGCGAAAGAAGAGACCCAGTACTTC
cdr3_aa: CASSHKNLAKEETQYF

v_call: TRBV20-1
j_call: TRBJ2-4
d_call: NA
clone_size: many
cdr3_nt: TGCAGTGCTAGAGATCGACGGGTAGCCAAAAACATTCAGTACTTC
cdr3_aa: CSARDRRVAKNIQYF

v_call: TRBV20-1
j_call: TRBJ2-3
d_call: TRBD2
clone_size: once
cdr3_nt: TGCAGTGCAAACGTAGCGGGCTCGACCAATACGCAGTATTTT
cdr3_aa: CSANVAGSTNTQYF

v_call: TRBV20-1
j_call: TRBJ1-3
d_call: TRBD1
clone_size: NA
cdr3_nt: TGCAGTGCTCAACGGGACAGGGGAAACACCATATATTTT
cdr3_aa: CSAQRDRGNTIYF

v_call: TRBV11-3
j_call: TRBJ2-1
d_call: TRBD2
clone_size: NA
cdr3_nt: TGTGCCAGCAGCTTCCAGGGACTAGCGGGGAACAATGAGCAGTTCTTC
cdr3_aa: CASSFQGLAGNNEQFF

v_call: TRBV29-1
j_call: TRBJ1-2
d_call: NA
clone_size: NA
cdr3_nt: TGCAGCGCCGATGGGGGGAACTATGGCTACACCTTC
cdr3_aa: CSADGGNYGYTF

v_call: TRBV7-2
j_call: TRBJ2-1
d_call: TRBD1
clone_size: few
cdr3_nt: TGTGCCAGCAGCCCCCATACCGGGACAGTACACAATGAGCAGTTCTTC
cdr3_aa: CASSPHTGTVHNEQFF

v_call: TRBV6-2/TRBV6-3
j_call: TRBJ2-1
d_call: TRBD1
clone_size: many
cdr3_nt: TGTGCCACCTACCCCGGGACAGGGTCCTACAATGAGCAGTTCTTC
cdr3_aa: CATYPGTGSYNEQFF

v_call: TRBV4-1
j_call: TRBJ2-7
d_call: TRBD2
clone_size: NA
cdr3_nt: TGCGCCAGCAGCGTTGGACCGGGGACTAGCTCCTACGAGCAGTACTTC
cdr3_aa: CASSVGPGTSSYEQYF

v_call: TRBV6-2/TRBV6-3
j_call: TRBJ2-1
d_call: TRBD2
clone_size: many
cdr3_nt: TGTGCCAGCAGACTAGCGGGAGGCTCCTACAATGAGCAGTTCTTC
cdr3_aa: CASRLAGGSYNEQFF

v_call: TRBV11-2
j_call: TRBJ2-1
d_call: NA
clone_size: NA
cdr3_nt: TGTGCCAGCAGCACTTATTTACTTAGGAGCAATGAGCAGTTCTTC
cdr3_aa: CASSTYLLRSNEQFF

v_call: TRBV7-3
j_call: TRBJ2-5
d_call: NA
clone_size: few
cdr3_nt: TGTGCCAGCAGCCCTACCCCAGGACAGCAAGAGACCCAGTACTTC
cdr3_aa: CASSPTPGQQETQYF

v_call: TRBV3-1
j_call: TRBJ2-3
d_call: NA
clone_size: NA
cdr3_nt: TGTGCCAGCAGCCTCGAAATACCGGATACGCAGTATTTT
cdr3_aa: CASSLEIPDTQYF

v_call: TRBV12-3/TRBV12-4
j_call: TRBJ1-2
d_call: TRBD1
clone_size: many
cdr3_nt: TGTGCCAGCAGTCCGTCGGACAGGGGCTATGGCTACACCTTC
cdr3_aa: CASSPSDRGYGYTF

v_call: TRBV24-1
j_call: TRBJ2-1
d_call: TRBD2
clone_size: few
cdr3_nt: TGTGCCACCCGTGGGGGAGGGGAAGACAATGAGCAGTTCTTC
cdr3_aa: CATRGGGEDNEQFF

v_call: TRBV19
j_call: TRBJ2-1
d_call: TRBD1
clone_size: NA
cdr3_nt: TGTGCCAGTAGTATACAAGGGACAGGGACTTACAATGAGCAGTTCTTC
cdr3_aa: CASSIQGTGTYNEQFF

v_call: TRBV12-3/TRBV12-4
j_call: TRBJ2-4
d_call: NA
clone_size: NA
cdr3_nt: TGTGCCAGCAGTCCGGGGACGGGGCAGTACTTC
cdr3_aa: CASSPGTGQYF

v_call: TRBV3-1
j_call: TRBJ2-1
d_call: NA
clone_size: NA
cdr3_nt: TGTGCCAGCAGCCAAGATTCCTTCAATGAGCAGTTCTTC
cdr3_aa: CASSQDSFNEQFF

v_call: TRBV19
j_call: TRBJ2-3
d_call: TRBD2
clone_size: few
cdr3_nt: TGTGCCAGTAGTATAGCAGCGGGAGATAAGTATTTT
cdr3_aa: CASSIAAGDKYF

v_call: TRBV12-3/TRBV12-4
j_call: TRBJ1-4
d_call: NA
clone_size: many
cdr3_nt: TGTGCCAGCATCAACCGGGATACGTCTAATGAAAAACTGTTTTTT
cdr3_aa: CASINRDTSNEKLFF

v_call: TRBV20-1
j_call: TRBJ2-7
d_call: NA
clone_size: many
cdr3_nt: TGCAGTGCTAGTAGCGCCGACCTTACCTACGAGCAGTACTTC
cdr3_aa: CSASSADLTYEQYF

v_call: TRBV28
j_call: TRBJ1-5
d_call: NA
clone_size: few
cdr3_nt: TGTGCCAGCAACCCAGGGGGCAATCAGCCCCAGCATTTT
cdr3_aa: CASNPGGNQPQHF

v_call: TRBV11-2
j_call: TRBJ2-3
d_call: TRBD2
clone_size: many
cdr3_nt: TGTGCCAGCAGCTTAGATCAGAAAACTAGACTAGCCCTAGCGTTAGGTACGCAGTATTTT
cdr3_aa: CASSLDQKTRLALALGTQYF

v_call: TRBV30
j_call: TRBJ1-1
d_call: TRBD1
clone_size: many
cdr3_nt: TGTGCCTGGAGTGCCGACAGGGACACTGAAGCTTTCTTT
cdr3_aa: CAWSADRDTEAFF

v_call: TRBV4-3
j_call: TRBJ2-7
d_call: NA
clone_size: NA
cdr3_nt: TGCGCCAGCAGCCCACGACAGGGAGGTCGGTACGAGCAGTACTTC
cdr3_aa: CASSPRQGGRYEQYF

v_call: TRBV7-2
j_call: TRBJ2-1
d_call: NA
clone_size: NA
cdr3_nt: TGTGCCAGCAGCTTAGCACAGGGTAAGAATGAGCAGTTCTTC
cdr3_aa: CASSLAQGKNEQFF

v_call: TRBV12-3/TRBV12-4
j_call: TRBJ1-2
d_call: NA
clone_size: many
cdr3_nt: TGTGCCAGCAGCGAATGGGTCAGCAGCTACTATGGCTACACCTTC
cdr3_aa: CASSEWVSSYYGYTF

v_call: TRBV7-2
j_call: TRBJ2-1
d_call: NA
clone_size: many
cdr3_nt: TGTGCCAGCAGCTTATTAGGACTTCTCTACAATGAGCAGTTCTTC
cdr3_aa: CASSLLGLLYNEQFF

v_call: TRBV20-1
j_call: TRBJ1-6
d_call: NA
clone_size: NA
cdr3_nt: TGCAGTGCTAGAGAAACCAGTTTTAATTCACCCCTCCACTTT
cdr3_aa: CSARETSFNSPLHF

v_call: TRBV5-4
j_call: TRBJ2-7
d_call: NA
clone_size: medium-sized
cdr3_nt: TGTGCCATTCGCTCGTTGGGGACTCCCGGGGACTGCGAGCAGTACTTC
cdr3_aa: CAIRSLGTPGDCEQYF

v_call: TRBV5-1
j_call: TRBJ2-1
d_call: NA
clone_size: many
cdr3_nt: TGCGCCAGCAGCGAGGCCGTATTGAGCTCCTACAATGAGCAGTTCTTC
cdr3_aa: CASSEAVLSSYNEQFF

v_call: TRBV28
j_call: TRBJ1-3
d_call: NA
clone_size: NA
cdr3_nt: TGTGCCAGCAGTGCACACCTGGCCTGGCGAAACACCATATATTTT
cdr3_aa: CASSAHLAWRNTIYF